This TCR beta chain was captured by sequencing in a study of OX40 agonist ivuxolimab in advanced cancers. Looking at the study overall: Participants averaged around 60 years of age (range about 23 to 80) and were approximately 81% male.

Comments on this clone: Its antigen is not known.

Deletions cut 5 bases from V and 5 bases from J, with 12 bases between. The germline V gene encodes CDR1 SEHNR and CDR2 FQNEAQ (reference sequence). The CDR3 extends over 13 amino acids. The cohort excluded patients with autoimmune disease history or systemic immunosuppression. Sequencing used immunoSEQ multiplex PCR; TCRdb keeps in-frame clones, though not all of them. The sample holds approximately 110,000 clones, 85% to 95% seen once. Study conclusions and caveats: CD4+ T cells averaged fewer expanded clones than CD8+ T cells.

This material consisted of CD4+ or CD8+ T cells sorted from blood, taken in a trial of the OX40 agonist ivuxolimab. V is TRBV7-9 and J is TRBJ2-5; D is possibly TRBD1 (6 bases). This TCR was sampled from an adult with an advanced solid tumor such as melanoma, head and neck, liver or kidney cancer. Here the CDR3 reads CASSPRGGETQYF. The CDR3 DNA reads TGTGCCAGCAGCCCCAGGGGTGGGGAGACCCAGTACTTC. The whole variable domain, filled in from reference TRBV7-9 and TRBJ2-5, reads DTGVSQNPRHKITKRGQNVTFRCDPISEHNRLYWYRQTLGQGPEFLTYFQNEAQLEKSRLLSDRFSAERPKGSFSTLEIQRTEQGDSAMYLCASSPRGGETQYFGPGTRLLVL.